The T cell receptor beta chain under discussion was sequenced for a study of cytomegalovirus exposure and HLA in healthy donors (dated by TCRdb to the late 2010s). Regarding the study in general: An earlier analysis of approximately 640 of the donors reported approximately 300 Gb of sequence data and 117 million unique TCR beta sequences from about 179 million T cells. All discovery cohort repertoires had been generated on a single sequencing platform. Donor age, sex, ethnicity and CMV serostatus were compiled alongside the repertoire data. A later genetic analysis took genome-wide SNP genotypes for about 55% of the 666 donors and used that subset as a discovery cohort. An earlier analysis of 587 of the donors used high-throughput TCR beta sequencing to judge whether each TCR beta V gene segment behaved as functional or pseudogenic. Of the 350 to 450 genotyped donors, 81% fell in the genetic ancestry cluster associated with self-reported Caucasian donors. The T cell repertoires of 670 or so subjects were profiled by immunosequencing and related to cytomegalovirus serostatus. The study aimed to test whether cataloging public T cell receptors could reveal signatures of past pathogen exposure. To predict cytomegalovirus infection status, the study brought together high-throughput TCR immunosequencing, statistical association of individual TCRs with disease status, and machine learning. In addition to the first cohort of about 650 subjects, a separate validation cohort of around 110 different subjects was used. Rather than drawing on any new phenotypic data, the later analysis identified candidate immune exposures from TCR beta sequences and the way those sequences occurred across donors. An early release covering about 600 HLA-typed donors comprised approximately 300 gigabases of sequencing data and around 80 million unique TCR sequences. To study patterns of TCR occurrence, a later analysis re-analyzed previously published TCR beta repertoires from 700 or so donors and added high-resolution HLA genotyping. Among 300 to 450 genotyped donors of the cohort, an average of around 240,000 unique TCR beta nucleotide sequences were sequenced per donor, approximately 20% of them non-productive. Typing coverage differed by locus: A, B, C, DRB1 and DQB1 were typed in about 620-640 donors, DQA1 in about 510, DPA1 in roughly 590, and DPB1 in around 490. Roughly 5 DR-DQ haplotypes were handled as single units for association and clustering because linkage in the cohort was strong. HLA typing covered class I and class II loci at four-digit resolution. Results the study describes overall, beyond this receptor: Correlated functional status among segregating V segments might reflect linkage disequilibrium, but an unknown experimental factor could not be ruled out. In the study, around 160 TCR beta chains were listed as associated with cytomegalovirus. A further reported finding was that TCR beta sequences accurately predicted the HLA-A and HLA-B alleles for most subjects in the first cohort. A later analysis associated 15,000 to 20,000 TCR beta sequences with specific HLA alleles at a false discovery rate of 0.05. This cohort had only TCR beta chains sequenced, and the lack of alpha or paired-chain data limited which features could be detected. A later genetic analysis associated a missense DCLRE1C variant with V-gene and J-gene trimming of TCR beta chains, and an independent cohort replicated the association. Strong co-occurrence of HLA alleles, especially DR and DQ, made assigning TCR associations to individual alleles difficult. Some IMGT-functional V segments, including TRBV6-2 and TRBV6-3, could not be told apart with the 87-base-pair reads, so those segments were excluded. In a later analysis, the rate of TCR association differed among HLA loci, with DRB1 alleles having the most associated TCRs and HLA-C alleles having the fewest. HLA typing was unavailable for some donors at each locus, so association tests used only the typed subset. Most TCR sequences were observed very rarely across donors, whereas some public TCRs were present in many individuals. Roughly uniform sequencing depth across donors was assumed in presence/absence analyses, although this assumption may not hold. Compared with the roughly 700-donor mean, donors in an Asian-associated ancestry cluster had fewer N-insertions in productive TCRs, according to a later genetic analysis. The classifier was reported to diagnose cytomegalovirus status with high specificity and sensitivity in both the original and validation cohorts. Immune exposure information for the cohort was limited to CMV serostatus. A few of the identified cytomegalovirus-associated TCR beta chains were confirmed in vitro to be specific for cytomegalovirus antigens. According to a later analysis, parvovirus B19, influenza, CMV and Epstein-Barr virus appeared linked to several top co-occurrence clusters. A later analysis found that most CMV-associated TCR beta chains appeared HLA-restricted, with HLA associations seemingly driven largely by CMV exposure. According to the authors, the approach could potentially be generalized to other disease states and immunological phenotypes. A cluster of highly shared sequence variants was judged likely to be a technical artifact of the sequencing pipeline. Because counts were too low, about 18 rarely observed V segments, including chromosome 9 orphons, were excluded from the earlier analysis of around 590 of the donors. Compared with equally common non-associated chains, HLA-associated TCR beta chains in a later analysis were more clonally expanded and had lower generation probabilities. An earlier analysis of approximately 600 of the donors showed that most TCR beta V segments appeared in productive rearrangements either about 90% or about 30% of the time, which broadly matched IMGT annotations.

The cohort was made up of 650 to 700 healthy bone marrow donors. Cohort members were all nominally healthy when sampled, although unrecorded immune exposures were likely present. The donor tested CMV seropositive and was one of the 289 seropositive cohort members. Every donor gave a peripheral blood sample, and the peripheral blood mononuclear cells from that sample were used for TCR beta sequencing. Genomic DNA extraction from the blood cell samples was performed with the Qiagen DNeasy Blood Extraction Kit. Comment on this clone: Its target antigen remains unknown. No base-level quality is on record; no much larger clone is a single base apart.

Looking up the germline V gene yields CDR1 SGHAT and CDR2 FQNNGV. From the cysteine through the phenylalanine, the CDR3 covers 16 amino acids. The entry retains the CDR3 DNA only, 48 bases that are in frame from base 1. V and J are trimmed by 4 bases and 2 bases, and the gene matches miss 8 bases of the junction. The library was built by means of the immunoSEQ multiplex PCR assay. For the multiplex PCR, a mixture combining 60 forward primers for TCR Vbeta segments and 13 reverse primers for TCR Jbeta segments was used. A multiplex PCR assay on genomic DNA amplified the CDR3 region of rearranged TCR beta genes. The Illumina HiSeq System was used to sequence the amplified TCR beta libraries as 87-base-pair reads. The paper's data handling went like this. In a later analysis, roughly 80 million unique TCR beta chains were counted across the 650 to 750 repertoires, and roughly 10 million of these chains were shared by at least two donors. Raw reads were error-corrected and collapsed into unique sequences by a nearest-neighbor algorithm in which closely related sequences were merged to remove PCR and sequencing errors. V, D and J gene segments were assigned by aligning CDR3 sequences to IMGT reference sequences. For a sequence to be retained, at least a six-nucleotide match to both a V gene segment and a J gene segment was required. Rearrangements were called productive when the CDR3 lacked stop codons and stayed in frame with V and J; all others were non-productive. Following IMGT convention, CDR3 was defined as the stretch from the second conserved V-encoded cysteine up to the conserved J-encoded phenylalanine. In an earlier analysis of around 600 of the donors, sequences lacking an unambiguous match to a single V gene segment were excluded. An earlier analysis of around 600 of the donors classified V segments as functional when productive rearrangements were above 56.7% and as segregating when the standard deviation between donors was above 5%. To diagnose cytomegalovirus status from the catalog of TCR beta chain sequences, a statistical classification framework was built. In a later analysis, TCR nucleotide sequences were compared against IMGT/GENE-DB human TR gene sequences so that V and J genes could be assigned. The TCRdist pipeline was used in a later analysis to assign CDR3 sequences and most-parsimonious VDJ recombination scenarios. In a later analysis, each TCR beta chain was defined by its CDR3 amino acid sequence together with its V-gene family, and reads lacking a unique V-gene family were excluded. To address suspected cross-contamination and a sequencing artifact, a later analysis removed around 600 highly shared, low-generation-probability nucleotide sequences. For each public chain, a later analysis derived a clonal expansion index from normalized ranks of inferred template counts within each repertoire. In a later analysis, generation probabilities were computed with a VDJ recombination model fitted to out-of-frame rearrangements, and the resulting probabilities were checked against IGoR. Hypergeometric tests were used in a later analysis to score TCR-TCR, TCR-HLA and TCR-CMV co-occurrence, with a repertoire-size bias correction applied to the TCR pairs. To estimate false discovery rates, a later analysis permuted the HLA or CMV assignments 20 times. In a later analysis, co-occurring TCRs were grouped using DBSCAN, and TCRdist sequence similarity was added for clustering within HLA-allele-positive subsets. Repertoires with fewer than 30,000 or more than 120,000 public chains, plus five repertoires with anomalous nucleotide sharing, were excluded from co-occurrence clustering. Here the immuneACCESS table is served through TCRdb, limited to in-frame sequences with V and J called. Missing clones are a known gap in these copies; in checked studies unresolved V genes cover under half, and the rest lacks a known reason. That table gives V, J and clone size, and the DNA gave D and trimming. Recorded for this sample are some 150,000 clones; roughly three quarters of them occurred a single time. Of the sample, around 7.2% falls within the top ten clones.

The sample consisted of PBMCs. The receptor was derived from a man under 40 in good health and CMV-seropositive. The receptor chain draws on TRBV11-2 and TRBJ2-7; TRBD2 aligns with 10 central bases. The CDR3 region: CASSSGASGGAYEQYF. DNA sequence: TGTGCCAGCAGCTCAGGGGCCAGCGGGGGGGCCTACGAGCAGTACTTC.